Listed below are T cell receptor beta chains from one sample, sequenced in a study of Ad26.COV2.S vaccination and SARS-CoV-2 variants. Clones were read by immunoSEQ multiplex PCR, and TCRdb kept only the in-frame ones, dropping some. The profile shows 350,000 to 450,000 clones, roughly 84% of them singletons. The sequencing used peripheral blood, collected in a trial of Ad26.COV2.S vaccine versus placebo. The receptor source for this set is a person between 18 and 59 years old who received the Ad26.COV2.S COVID-19 vaccine or a placebo. Each CDR3 is given with its conserved first and last residue. D genes are given only for firm matches. Not every row has a clone size; where given, it reads once, few, many or a size class.

V: TRBV10-3; D: -; length: 14; J: TRBJ2-3; size: -; DNA: TGTGCCACGGGGCTCATCAGTGGGGCAGATACGCAGTATTTT; CDR3: CATGLISGADTQYF
V: TRBV29-1; D: -; length: 11; J: TRBJ1-1; size: once; DNA: TGCAGCGCGAGGGGGACCACTGAAGCTTTCTTT; CDR3: CSARGTTEAFF
V: TRBV9; D: -; length: 18; J: TRBJ2-2; size: once; DNA: TGTGCCAGCAGCGTAGAGGGAACTGGCGCCCCTGACACCGGGGAGCTGTTTTTT; CDR3: CASSVEGTGAPDTGELFF
V: TRBV3-1/TRBV3-2; D: -; length: 16; J: TRBJ1-1; size: -; DNA: TGTGCCAGCAGCCAAGGGGCAGCCAGGGAGGGCACTGAAGCTTTCTTT; CDR3: CASSQGAAREGTEAFF
V: TRBV4-2; D: -; length: 14; J: TRBJ2-7; size: -; DNA: TGTGCCAGCAGCCAGACTAGAACTACCTACGAGCAGTACTTC; CDR3: CASSQTRTTYEQYF
V: TRBV6-2/TRBV6-3; D: -; length: 14; J: TRBJ2-1; size: -; DNA: TGTGCCAGCAGTTACCCAGGGACACACCCCGCCCAATTCTTC; CDR3: CASSYPGTHPAQFF
V: TRBV30; D: -; length: 17; J: TRBJ1-1; size: -; DNA: TGTGCCTGGAGTCAACTTGGGAGGGGGAGGGAGGGCACTGAAGCTTTCTTT; CDR3: CAWSQLGRGREGTEAFF
V: TRBV19; D: -; length: 11; J: TRBJ2-1; size: -; DNA: TGTGCCAGTAGTATTGCCGGGGAGCAGTTCTTC; CDR3: CASSIAGEQFF
V: TRBV29-1; D: -; length: 16; J: TRBJ2-1; size: -; DNA: TGCAGCGTTGAAGGGGCAGGGATCGTGGAATATAATGAGCAGTTCTTC; CDR3: CSVEGAGIVEYNEQFF
V: TRBV3-1/TRBV3-2; D: TRBD1; length: 15; J: TRBJ2-7; size: -; DNA: TGTGCCAGCAGCCGGACAGACAGGGTTGGCCACGAGCAGTACTTC; CDR3: CASSRTDRVGHEQYF
V: TRBV15; D: -; length: 15; J: TRBJ2-1; size: -; DNA: TGTGCCACCAGCAGCGACAGAGTTCTGAACAATGAGCAGTTCTTC; CDR3: CATSSDRVLNNEQFF
V: TRBV19; D: TRBD1; length: 15; J: TRBJ2-2; size: -; DNA: TGTGCCACAAGATCGGGACAGGGGGCCGCCGGGGAGCTGTTTTTT; CDR3: CATRSGQGAAGELFF
V: TRBV3-1/TRBV3-2; D: -; length: 12; J: TRBJ2-7; size: -; DNA: TGTGCCAGCAGCCAAGTGGGCTACGAGCAGTACTTC; CDR3: CASSQVGYEQYF
V: TRBV6-6; D: -; length: 15; J: TRBJ1-2; size: -; DNA: TGTGCCAGCAGTTACTCACTACAGGGAGGTGATGGCTACACCTTC; CDR3: CASSYSLQGGDGYTF
V: TRBV7-9; D: -; length: 16; J: TRBJ1-2; size: -; DNA: TGTGCCAGCAGCCTATCGTGGGGGGAAGGTAACTATGGCTACACCTTC; CDR3: CASSLSWGEGNYGYTF
V: TRBV11-2; D: -; length: 19; J: TRBJ1-3; size: few; DNA: TGTGCCAGCAGCTTAGATCGGCGGCCGTCAATCCTCTCTGGAAACACCATATATTTT; CDR3: CASSLDRRPSILSGNTIYF
V: TRBV7-9; D: -; length: 16; J: TRBJ2-5; size: -; DNA: TGTGCCAGCAGCAAGCCATTATCAGATACCCAAGAGACCCAGTACTTC; CDR3: CASSKPLSDTQETQYF
V: TRBV4-2; D: -; length: 18; J: TRBJ1-2; size: -; DNA: TGTGCCAGCAGCCAAGCTAGCCACGACAGGTGGACTAACTATGGCTACACCTTC; CDR3: CASSQASHDRWTNYGYTF
V: TRBV7-8; D: TRBD2; length: 15; J: TRBJ2-1; size: once; DNA: TGTGCCAGCAGCTTAGTTAGCGGGGTGATTGGTGAGCAGTTCTTC; CDR3: CASSLVSGVIGEQFF
V: TRBV19; D: -; length: 16; J: TRBJ2-1; size: -; DNA: TGTGCCAGTAGTGACCCACTCCGGGACACCTACAATGAGCAGTTCTTC; CDR3: CASSDPLRDTYNEQFF
V: TRBV7-8; D: -; length: 12; J: TRBJ2-2; size: -; DNA: TGTGCCAGCAGCCCCGGTGCCGGGGAGCTGTTTTTT; CDR3: CASSPGAGELFF
V: TRBV4-2; D: TRBD1; length: 14; J: TRBJ2-5; size: -; DNA: TGTGCCAGCAGCCAACGACAGGGGCAGCCAACCCAGTACTTC; CDR3: CASSQRQGQPTQYF
V: TRBV12-3/TRBV12-4; D: -; length: 13; J: TRBJ1-2; size: -; DNA: TGTGCCAGCCACCCAGGGGCAAACTATGGCTACACCTTC; CDR3: CASHPGANYGYTF